This T cell receptor (beta chain) comes out of a study of tumor-infiltrating lymphocytes in oesophageal squamous cell carcinoma. TCRdb re-called the PCR reads with MiXCR, one entry per CDR3 protein. The repertoire has 9,500 to 15,000 distinct CDR3 sequences, 50% to 70% of them found once; the top ten carry 32%. The sequence was collected from a female donor with esophageal squamous cell carcinoma. The sample was esophageal tumor tissue.

This CDR3 is CASSNRGLNEQFF. The DNA for the CDR3 is TGTGCCAGCAGTAACCGGGGTCTCAATGAGCAGTTCTTC. V gene TRBV28 combines with J gene TRBJ2-1, with D perhaps matching TRBD2 (5 bases). CDR1 is MDHEN, CDR2 SYDVKM, per germline. This CDR3 spans 13 amino acids. V was shortened by 5 bases and J by 6 bases, with 11 bases between the two germline ends.